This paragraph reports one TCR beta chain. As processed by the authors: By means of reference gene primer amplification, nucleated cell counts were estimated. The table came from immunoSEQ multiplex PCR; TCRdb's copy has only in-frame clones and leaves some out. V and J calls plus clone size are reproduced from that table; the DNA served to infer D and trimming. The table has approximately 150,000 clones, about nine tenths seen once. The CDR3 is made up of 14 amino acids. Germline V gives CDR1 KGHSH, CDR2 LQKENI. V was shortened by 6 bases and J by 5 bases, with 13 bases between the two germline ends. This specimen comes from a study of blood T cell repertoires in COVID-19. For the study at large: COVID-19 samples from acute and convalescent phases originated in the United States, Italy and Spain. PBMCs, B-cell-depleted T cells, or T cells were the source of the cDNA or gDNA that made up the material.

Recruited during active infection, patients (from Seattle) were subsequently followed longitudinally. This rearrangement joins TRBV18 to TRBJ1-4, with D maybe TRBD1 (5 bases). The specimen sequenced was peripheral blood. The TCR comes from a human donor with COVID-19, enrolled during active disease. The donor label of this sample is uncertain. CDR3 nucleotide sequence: TGTGCCAGCTCTCGCGAGGCAGGGAATGAAAAACTGTTTTTT. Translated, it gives CASSREAGNEKLFF.